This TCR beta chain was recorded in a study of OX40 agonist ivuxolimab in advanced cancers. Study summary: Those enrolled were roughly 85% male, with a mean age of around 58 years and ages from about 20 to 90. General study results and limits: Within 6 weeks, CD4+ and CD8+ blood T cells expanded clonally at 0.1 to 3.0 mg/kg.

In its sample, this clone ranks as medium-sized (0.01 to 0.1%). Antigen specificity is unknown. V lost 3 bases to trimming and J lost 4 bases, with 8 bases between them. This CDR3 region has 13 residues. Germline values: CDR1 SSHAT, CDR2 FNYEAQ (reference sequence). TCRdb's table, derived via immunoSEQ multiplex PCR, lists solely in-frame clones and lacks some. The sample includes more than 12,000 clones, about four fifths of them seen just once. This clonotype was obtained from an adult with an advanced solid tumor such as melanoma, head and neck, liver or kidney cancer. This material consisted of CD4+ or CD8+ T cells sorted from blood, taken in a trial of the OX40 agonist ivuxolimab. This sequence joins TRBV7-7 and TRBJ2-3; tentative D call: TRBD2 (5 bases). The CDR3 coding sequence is TGTGCCAGCAGCTTTGGACTTGCAGATACGCAGTATTTT. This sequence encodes CASSFGLADTQYF.